This TCR beta chain was captured by sequencing in a study of vaccination and CD4 T cells after COVID-19. The overall study: The convalescents were made up of six males and four females, two of whom were Hispanic. Overlapping spike peptides from SARS-CoV-2, HCoV-NL63, HCoV-OC43 and HCoV-229E served to stimulate the cells.

Remarks on this clonotype: Antigen: not known.

The CDR3 contains 14 residues. Trimming took 0 bases from V and 7 from J, leaving 10 bases between them. Germline assignment: CDR1 MGHRA and CDR2 YSYEKL. This sample's time point: late sampling 161 to 241 days after vaccination in three convalescent patients. Treatment noted: roughly 10-day PBMC culture with coronavirus spike peptide pools or control peptides (ViraFEST assay). Per well, 1.5 million to 2.5 million PBMCs were cultured in the presence of 9 to 10 IU/ml IL-2 and approximately 10 ug/ml peptide pools. The Oncomine TCR Beta short-read assay sequenced DNA from cultured CD4+ T cells. TCRdb re-derived calls from the PCR reads in MiXCR, one entry per CDR3 protein. The sample lists more than 20,000 distinct CDR3 sequences; roughly 33% were seen once.

This sample comprised CD4+ T cells from blood, cultured in vitro, obtained about 7 months after SARS-CoV-2 vaccination. This sequence was found in a human donor who had recovered from COVID-19. V and J are TRBV4-1 and TRBJ1-5; D is ambiguous. CDR3 DNA: TGCGCCAGCAGCCAAGACACGGGTAGGCAGCCCCAGCATTTT. Protein product: CASSQDTGRQPQHF.